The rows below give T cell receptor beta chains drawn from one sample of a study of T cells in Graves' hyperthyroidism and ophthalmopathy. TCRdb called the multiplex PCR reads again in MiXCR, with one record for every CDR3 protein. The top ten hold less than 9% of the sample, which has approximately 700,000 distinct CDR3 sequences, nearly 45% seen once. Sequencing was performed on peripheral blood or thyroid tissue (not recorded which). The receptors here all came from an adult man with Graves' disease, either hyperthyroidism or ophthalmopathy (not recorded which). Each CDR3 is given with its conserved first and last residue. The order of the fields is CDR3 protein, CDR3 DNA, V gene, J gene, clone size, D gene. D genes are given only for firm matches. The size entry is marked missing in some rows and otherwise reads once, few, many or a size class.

CTSRVVGRGGSPLHF	TGTACCAGCAGAGTCGTGGGTCGTGGGGGTTCACCCCTCCACTTT	TRBV2	TRBJ1-6	-	-
CASRLITGAGTEAFF	TGTGCCAGCAGGCTCATCACAGGGGCGGGGACTGAAGCTTTCTTT	TRBV7-2	TRBJ1-1	-	TRBD1
CASSPSPPGQGSGYTF	TGTGCCAGCAGCCCCAGCCCGCCGGGACAGGGCTCTGGCTACACCTTC	TRBV7-6	TRBJ1-2	-	TRBD1
CSGRGGKQETQYF	TGCAGCGGCCGTGGGGGAAAACAAGAGACCCAGTACTTC	TRBV29-1	TRBJ2-5	-	-
CASSPSGGRNTEAFF	TGTGCCAGCAGCCCCAGCGGGGGACGGAACACTGAAGCTTTCTTT	TRBV7-9	TRBJ1-1	few	-
CTISESSGTDETQYF	TGTACCATCAGTGAGTCAAGCGGGACGGACGAGACCCAGTACTTC	TRBV10-3	TRBJ2-5	-	TRBD2
CSARQGAYSNQPQHF	TGCAGTGCTAGACAGGGGGCCTATAGCAATCAGCCCCAGCATTTT	TRBV20-1	TRBJ1-5	-	TRBD1
CASSFWQADYNSPLHF	TGTGCCAGCAGCTTTTGGCAGGCCGACTATAATTCACCCCTCCACTTT	TRBV5-5	TRBJ1-6	-	-
CASSIGQTLGEQYF	TGTGCCAGCAGCATTGGACAGACCCTAGGCGAGCAGTACTTC	TRBV7-6	TRBJ2-7	-	-
CASRGQGEEKLFF	TGTGCCAGCAGGGGACAGGGCGAGGAAAAACTGTTTTTT	TRBV2	TRBJ1-4	many	TRBD1
CASSLVWQGARETQYF	TGTGCCAGCAGCTTGGTTTGGCAGGGGGCAAGAGAGACCCAGTACTTC	TRBV5-5	TRBJ2-5	few	TRBD1
CSARDAGSGTEAFF	TGCAGTGCTAGAGATGCGGGGAGCGGCACTGAAGCTTTCTTT	TRBV20-1	TRBJ1-1	few	-
CATRKQGGEYSNQPQHF	TGTGCCACCAGGAAACAGGGTGGGGAATATAGCAATCAGCCCCAGCATTTT	TRBV24-1	TRBJ1-5	-	-
CASSLAVERAFF	TGTGCCAGCAGTTTAGCAGTAGAGCGGGCTTTCTTT	TRBV12-3/TRBV12-4	TRBJ1-1	many	-
CSVGGDRGYTF	TGCAGCGTTGGGGGCGATCGAGGCTACACCTTC	TRBV29-1	TRBJ1-2	-	-
CAISGTYQETQYF	TGTGCCATCAGTGGGACTTACCAAGAGACCCAGTACTTC	TRBV10-3	TRBJ2-5	-	-
CASSPLQRTGNTIYF	TGTGCCAGCAGCCCTCTGCAGAGGACCGGAAACACCATATATTTT	TRBV7-6	TRBJ1-3	many	-
CSVGTGDIHSPLHF	TGCAGCGTCGGGACAGGGGATATTCATTCACCCCTCCACTTT	TRBV29-1	TRBJ1-6	-	TRBD1
CASSLGTSKRETQYF	TGTGCCAGCAGCCTCGGGACTTCGAAGAGAGAGACCCAGTACTTC	TRBV11-2	TRBJ2-5	few	-
CASSWGQTNYGYTF	TGTGCCAGCAGCTGGGGACAGACTAACTATGGCTACACCTTC	TRBV5-5	TRBJ1-2	few	TRBD1
CAISESRGANSPLHF	TGTGCCATCAGTGAGTCGAGGGGCGCTAATTCACCCCTCCACTTT	TRBV10-3	TRBJ1-6	-	-
CASSVRQGRGYTF	TGTGCCAGCAGCGTGCGACAGGGACGGGGCTACACCTTC	TRBV7-6	TRBJ1-2	-	TRBD1
CASSVDRVRPTPGANVLTF	TGTGCCAGCAGTGTGGACAGGGTTAGACCCACTCCTGGGGCCAACGTCCTGACTTTC	TRBV2	TRBJ2-6	many	TRBD1
CATSLGPMNTEAFF	TGTGCCACCAGCCTGGGGCCCATGAACACTGAAGCTTTCTTT	TRBV15	TRBJ1-1	-	-
CAISEDREDYGYTF	TGTGCCATCAGTGAAGACAGGGAGGACTATGGCTACACCTTC	TRBV10-3	TRBJ1-2	many	TRBD1
CASSSTGTGMNTEAFF	TGTGCCAGCAGCTCGACCGGGACAGGGATGAACACTGAAGCTTTCTTT	TRBV7-3	TRBJ1-1	-	TRBD1
CAISDRHPGDTQYF	TGTGCCATCAGTGACAGGCATCCGGGAGATACGCAGTATTTT	TRBV10-3	TRBJ2-3	-	-
CASSQGSGYNSPLHF	TGTGCCAGCAGCCAAGGAAGCGGTTATAATTCACCCCTCCACTTT	TRBV14	TRBJ1-6	many	-
CSVGAGRTEAFF	TGCAGCGTTGGGGCAGGGAGGACTGAAGCTTTCTTT	TRBV29-1	TRBJ1-1	-	-
CASTSPTNYGYTF	TGTGCCAGTACAAGTCCGACTAACTATGGCTACACCTTC	TRBV19	TRBJ1-2	-	-
CARTGTGGYEQYF	TGCGCCAGAACCGGGACAGGGGGCTACGAGCAGTACTTC	TRBV10-1	TRBJ2-7	-	TRBD1
CASSYLGQGEKLFF	TGTGCCAGCAGTTACCTGGGACAGGGTGAAAAACTGTTTTTT	TRBV7-9	TRBJ1-4	-	TRBD1
CASSLTGTSSYEQYF	TGTGCCAGCAGTCTTACCGGGACTAGCTCCTACGAGCAGTACTTC	TRBV7-2	TRBJ2-7	few	TRBD2
CSASTSMNRNTEAFF	TGCAGTGCTAGTACTTCGATGAACCGGAACACTGAAGCTTTCTTT	TRBV20-1	TRBJ1-1	few	-
CASSSLGQGSTTNEKLFF	TGTGCCAGTAGTAGTCTGGGACAGGGAAGCACAACTAATGAAAAACTGTTTTTT	TRBV19	TRBJ1-4	few	TRBD1
CATSPSAGGFEQYF	TGTGCCACCAGCCCGAGTGCGGGGGGTTTCGAGCAGTACTTC	TRBV24-1	TRBJ2-7	many	TRBD2
CASSSAGTPDEKLFF	TGTGCCAGCAGCTCGGCGGGGACACCGGATGAAAAACTGTTTTTT	TRBV24-1	TRBJ1-4	-	-
CASSLEGSYTF	TGCGCCAGCAGCTTGGAAGGAAGCTACACCTTC	TRBV5-1	TRBJ1-2	-	-
CSAATGAEAFF	TGCAGTGCTGCAACAGGGGCTGAAGCTTTCTTT	TRBV20-1	TRBJ1-1	-	TRBD1
CASSQETARNTEAFF	TGTGCCAGCAGCCAAGAGACAGCCCGGAACACTGAAGCTTTCTTT	TRBV7-9	TRBJ1-1	-	-
CASSVYRGTGGEKLFF	TGTGCCAGCAGTGTATACAGGGGGACAGGAGGTGAAAAACTGTTTTTT	TRBV2	TRBJ1-4	-	TRBD1
CASSAGGPLGEKLFF	TGTGCCAGCAGCGCCGGGGGACCCCTGGGGGAAAAACTGTTTTTT	TRBV7-8	TRBJ1-4	-	-
CSAKRGPGTGELFF	TGCAGCGCCAAGCGGGGGCCGGGCACCGGGGAGCTGTTTTTT	TRBV29-1	TRBJ2-2	many	TRBD2
CASSVGDSHSYEQYF	TGTGCCAGCAGCGTAGGCGACAGTCACTCCTACGAGCAGTACTTC	TRBV9	TRBJ2-7	-	-
CASSPGQGYSPLHF	TGTGCCAGCAGTCCCGGACAGGGTTATTCACCCCTCCACTTT	TRBV2	TRBJ1-6	many	TRBD1
CASSQESRGSYEQYF	TGTGCCAGCAGCCAAGAGTCCCGCGGGAGCTACGAGCAGTACTTC	TRBV7-2	TRBJ2-7	few	TRBD2
CASRRRGYTF	TGTGCCAGCAGGCGGCGGGGCTACACCTTC	TRBV12-3/TRBV12-4	TRBJ1-2	-	-
CASSSGVNTGELFF	TGTGCCAGCAGCTCGGGAGTGAACACCGGGGAGCTGTTTTTT	TRBV7-6	TRBJ2-2	-	-
CASSGRDEETQYF	TGTGCCAGCAGCGGCCGGGACGAAGAGACCCAGTACTTC	TRBV7-2	TRBJ2-5	-	-
CATKPGQREKLFF	TGTGCCACCAAGCCCGGACAGCGTGAAAAACTGTTTTTT	TRBV24-1	TRBJ1-4	-	-
CASRPGQTVRANQPQHF	TGTGCCAGCCGTCCGGGGCAGACAGTAAGGGCGAATCAGCCCCAGCATTTT	TRBV2	TRBJ1-5	-	-
CASSTPTGGYTF	TGTGCCAGCAGTACCCCCACAGGGGGCTACACCTTC	TRBV7-6	TRBJ1-2	-	-
CASSIVAGADETQYF	TGTGCCAGCAGCATCGTAGCGGGGGCGGACGAGACCCAGTACTTC	TRBV7-2	TRBJ2-5	-	TRBD2
CAISESDTIYF	TGTGCCATCAGTGAGTCGGACACCATATATTTT	TRBV10-3	TRBJ1-3	-	-
CSVDSGREYGYTF	TGCAGCGTTGATTCCGGGAGGGAGTATGGCTACACCTTC	TRBV29-1	TRBJ1-2	-	-